Listed below are T cell receptor beta chains from one sample, sequenced in a study of T cell responses to AZD1222 COVID-19 vaccine. Some clones are missing from TCRdb's copy, which holds only in-frame ones; the method was immunoSEQ multiplex PCR. This sample yields nearly 90,000 clones, of which 89% are seen a single time; 5% to 6% belongs to the top ten. Specimen: peripheral blood, collected 28 days after the second AZD1222 dose. The origin of the receptors is an adult who received the AZD1222 COVID-19 vaccine. The CDR3 runs from the conserved cysteine through the conserved F or W. D genes are given only for firm matches. Clone size appears in some rows only: once, few, many, or a class for an expanded clone.

V	size	J	D	CDR3	DNA
TRBV7-9	NA	TRBJ1-2	NA	CASSLGDNLGYTF	TGTGCCAGCAGCTTAGGTGACAATTTAGGCTACACCTTC
TRBV30	NA	TRBJ1-1	NA	CAWTWGGLGEAFF	TGTGCCTGGACGTGGGGGGGATTAGGTGAAGCTTTCTTT
TRBV4-3	NA	TRBJ1-2	NA	CASSQANRNYGYTF	TGCGCCAGCAGCCAAGCCAACAGAAACTATGGCTACACCTTC
TRBV7-8	NA	TRBJ1-4	TRBD1	CASSGPDRVGEKLFF	TGTGCCAGCAGCGGACCGGACAGGGTAGGCGAAAAACTGTTTTTT
TRBV30	once	TRBJ1-3	TRBD1	CAWRGTGGNGNTIYF	TGTGCCTGGAGGGGGACAGGGGGTAATGGAAACACCATATATTTT
TRBV11-2	NA	TRBJ2-1	NA	CASSSAPRDGPYNEQFF	TGTGCCAGCAGCTCTGCGCCCCGGGACGGACCTTACAATGAGCAGTTCTTC
TRBV19	NA	TRBJ2-7	NA	CARTPGQYF	TGTGCCAGAACCCCGGGGCAGTACTTC
TRBV5-6	once	TRBJ2-2	NA	CASSFSQGRDTGELFF	TGTGCCAGCAGCTTTTCTCAGGGAAGGGACACCGGGGAGCTGTTTTTT
TRBV28	NA	TRBJ1-1	TRBD1	CASSLPRGQENTEAFF	TGTGCCAGCAGTTTACCCCGGGGACAGGAGAACACTGAAGCTTTCTTT
TRBV7-6	NA	TRBJ1-2	NA	CASSPLRETNYGYTF	TGTGCCAGCAGCCCCTTAAGGGAGACTAACTATGGCTACACCTTC
TRBV27	once	TRBJ1-2	NA	CASSLSGVFNYGYTF	TGTGCCAGCAGTTTATCGGGGGTCTTTAACTATGGCTACACCTTC
TRBV6-5	once	TRBJ1-1	NA	CASRGTGAEAFF	TGTGCCAGCAGGGGTACAGGCGCTGAAGCTTTCTTT
TRBV14	NA	TRBJ1-2	NA	CASSQDVSTARGYTF	TGTGCCAGCAGCCAAGATGTCAGCACAGCCCGGGGCTACACCTTC
TRBV15	NA	TRBJ2-3	NA	CATSRDYTSGTDTQYF	TGTGCCACCAGCAGAGATTACACCTCTGGGACAGATACGCAGTATTTT
TRBV7-3	NA	TRBJ1-1	NA	CASSRGVLETEAFF	TGTGCCAGCAGCCGCGGGGTCCTGGAGACTGAAGCTTTCTTT
TRBV30	NA	TRBJ1-2	TRBD1	CAWSPQGAHYGYTF	TGTGCCTGGAGCCCCCAGGGGGCGCACTATGGCTACACCTTC
TRBV11-2	NA	TRBJ1-2	NA	CASSSGTGLAYGYTF	TGTGCCAGCAGCTCCGGAACAGGGCTTGCCTATGGCTACACCTTC
TRBV4-3	NA	TRBJ2-1	TRBD1	CASSQDGTGEDNEQFF	TGCGCCAGCAGCCAGGATGGGACAGGGGAAGACAATGAGCAGTTCTTC
TRBV23-1	NA	TRBJ1-2	NA	CARFTYGYTF	TGCGCCAGATTTACCTATGGCTACACCTTC
TRBV5-6	few	TRBJ2-7	TRBD1	CASSPKDRGTYEQYF	TGTGCCAGCAGCCCCAAGGACAGGGGAACCTACGAGCAGTACTTC
TRBV5-8	NA	TRBJ1-6	NA	CATTFAGQRIYNSPLHF	TGTGCCACAACTTTTGCTGGACAGAGAATTTATAATTCACCCCTCCACTTT
TRBV9	NA	TRBJ1-6	TRBD1	CASSATTGDSSPLHF	TGTGCCAGCAGCGCGACGACAGGGGACAGTTCACCCCTCCACTTT
TRBV27	NA	TRBJ2-1	TRBD2	CASRGLNDEQFF	TGTGCCAGCAGGGGACTAAACGATGAGCAGTTCTTC
TRBV7-9	NA	TRBJ1-2	NA	CASSLMTTANYGYTF	TGTGCCAGCAGCTTAATGACAACTGCTAACTATGGCTACACCTTC
TRBV7-3	NA	TRBJ2-5	TRBD2	CASNKAGLEETQYF	TGTGCCAGCAACAAAGCGGGGCTCGAAGAGACCCAGTACTTC
TRBV7-9	NA	TRBJ2-7	NA	CASSLVGGDPNEQYF	TGTGCCAGCAGCTTGGTAGGGGGTGATCCGAATGAGCAGTACTTC
TRBV5-4	NA	TRBJ2-2	NA	CASSFRGGNTGELFF	TGTGCCAGCAGCTTTAGGGGGGGGAACACCGGGGAGCTGTTTTTT
TRBV6-2/TRBV6-3	NA	TRBJ2-2	NA	CASSYPGGGNTGELFF	TGTGCCAGCAGTTACCCCGGGGGTGGGAACACCGGGGAGCTGTTTTTT
TRBV14	NA	TRBJ1-1	NA	CASSQLESTEAFF	TGTGCCAGCAGCCAACTTGAGAGCACTGAAGCTTTCTTT
TRBV6-5	NA	TRBJ2-7	NA	CASTPGASVEQYF	TGTGCCAGCACCCCCGGGGCTAGCGTCGAGCAGTACTTC
TRBV16	many	TRBJ2-7	NA	CASSFVFSYEQYF	TGTGCCAGCAGTTTCGTTTTCTCCTACGAGCAGTACTTC
TRBV11-3	NA	TRBJ1-3	NA	CASRLSRERRNTIYF	TGTGCCAGCAGATTAAGCAGGGAAAGGAGAAACACCATATATTTT
TRBV2	NA	TRBJ2-3	NA	CASRDREGIGVTQYF	TGTGCCAGCAGGGACAGGGAGGGGATCGGGGTTACGCAGTATTTT
TRBV12-3/TRBV12-4	NA	TRBJ1-2	NA	CASSGTINYGYTF	TGTGCCAGCTCCGGGACTATAAACTATGGCTACACCTTC
TRBV14	NA	TRBJ2-5	TRBD2	CASSQGRTSGGKETQYF	TGTGCCAGCAGCCAAGGGCGGACTAGCGGGGGAAAAGAGACCCAGTACTTC
TRBV13	NA	TRBJ1-1	NA	CASSRGMDTEAFF	TGTGCCAGCAGTAGGGGCATGGACACTGAAGCTTTCTTT
TRBV19	NA	TRBJ1-5	NA	CASSIAERGNQPQHF	TGTGCCAGTAGTATCGCGGAAAGGGGCAATCAGCCCCAGCATTTT